The clone carrying this T cell receptor (beta chain) is a singleton in its sample. Its antigen is as yet unknown. Profiling relied on immunoSEQ multiplex PCR, and the TCRdb table lists in-frame clones only, not all of them. The table has 15,000 or so clones, 77% seen once. The sample belongs to a study of T cells after posttransplantation cyclophosphamide. Cyclophosphamide on days +3 and +4 followed busulfan-fludarabine conditioning and a marrow graft. Overall study findings and caveats: Recipient CMV seropositivity and CMV reactivation strongly tracked TRB clonality. Tissue-infiltrating T cells from skin or gut overlapped little with blood T cells.

The sequence was obtained from a female patient aged 35 to 55 who received an allogeneic stem cell transplant from a related donor, was CMV-positive, and had no GVHD. Some T cells may be graft donor cells. This material consisted of CD8+ T cells sorted from PBMCs, taken approximately 1,900 days after a stem cell transplant with posttransplant cyclophosphamide.

CDR3 residues: CAISEWGSGDTRDTQYF. In nucleotides, the CDR3 is TGTGCCATCAGTGAGTGGGGAAGCGGGGACACCAGAGATACGCAGTATTTT. The chain recombines TRBV10-3 with TRBJ2-3; tentative D call: TRBD2 (7 bases). Between the trimmed V and J ends, which lost 1 base and 5 bases, there was a span of 19 bases. Looked up from germline, CDR1 is ENHRY and CDR2 is SYGVKD. The CDR3 has 17 amino acids.